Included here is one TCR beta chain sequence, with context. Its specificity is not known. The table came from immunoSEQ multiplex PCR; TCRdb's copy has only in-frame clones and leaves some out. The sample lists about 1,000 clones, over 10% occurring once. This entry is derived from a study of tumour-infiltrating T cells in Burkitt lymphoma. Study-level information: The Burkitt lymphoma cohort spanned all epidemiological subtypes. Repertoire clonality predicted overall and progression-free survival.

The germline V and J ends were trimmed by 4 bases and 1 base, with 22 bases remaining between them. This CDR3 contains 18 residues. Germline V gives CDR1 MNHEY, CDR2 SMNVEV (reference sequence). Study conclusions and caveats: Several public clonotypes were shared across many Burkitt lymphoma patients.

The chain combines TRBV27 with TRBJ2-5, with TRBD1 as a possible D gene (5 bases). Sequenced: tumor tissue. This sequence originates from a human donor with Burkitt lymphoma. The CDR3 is CASSSPANLRQSQETQYF. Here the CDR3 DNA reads TGTGCCAGCAGTTCCCCCGCAAACCTTCGACAGTCCCAAGAGACCCAGTACTTC.